This TCR beta chain is drawn from a study of post-analysis software for immune sequencing data. Findings and limits, study-wide: Versus controls, multiple sclerosis patients showed significantly lower diversity (normalized Chao1). Patients showed TRBV5-6, TRBV5-1 and TRBV20-1 among about five TRBV segments more frequent than in controls. F measure showed strong co-clustering of same-batch samples.

Germline CDR1 LGHNA, CDR2 YNFKEQ. The CDR3 sequence is 14 residues long. V was cut by 0 bases and J by 8 bases, with 12 bases left in between. With respect to this clonotype: Its specificity is unknown.

Researchers reported that TCR beta cDNA libraries carried unique molecular identifiers. TCRdb itself ran the PCR reads through MiXCR, one entry per CDR3 protein. The repertoire holds roughly 670,000 distinct CDR3 sequences, 59% seen once, with over 9% in the top ten. V is TRBV4-2 and J is TRBJ2-3; D gene ambiguous. This TCR was sampled from a girl aged 2 to 10 with multiple sclerosis. Input material: blood. This CDR3 is CASSQDELVGTQYF. The DNA of the CDR3 is TGTGCCAGCAGCCAAGATGAGCTAGTAGGTACGCAGTATTTT.